This TCR beta chain appears in the sequencing data of a study of shared clonotypes between healthy human individuals. General observations from the study: Some naive CD4 clonotypes, 4% to 6%, turned up in common across several donors.

Assay used: immunoSEQ multiplex PCR; TCRdb lists only in-frame clones, some missing. The top ten clones hold 0.37% of a sample with roughly 2,300,000 clones, 85% to 95% of them seen once. The CDR3 is 15 residues long. Germline trimming cut 6 bases from V and 4 bases from J; bases unmatched to any gene: 11. Germline V gives CDR1 MDHEN, CDR2 SYDVKM. Points on this clone: Its antigen is currently unknown. The same CDR3 can be traced to other DNA sequences in this sample.

The specimen sequenced was naive CD4+ T cells from PBMCs. Described subset: CD45RA+ positively selected. This chain joins TRBV28 and TRBJ2-7; 8 positions agree with TRBD1. The clonotype was recovered from a man aged 18 to 29 in good health. Some clones in this sample may be carry-over from other donors' samples. The DNA for the CDR3 is TGTGCCAGCAGCCTTTACGGGACAGGTCCATACGAGCAGTACTTC. It yields the protein CASSLYGTGPYEQYF.